The 31 T cell receptor beta chains listed next were all sequenced from one sample in a study of cytomegalovirus exposure and HLA in healthy donors. In the PCR, 60 Vbeta and 13 Jbeta primers were used. Measured with immunoSEQ multiplex PCR; TCRdb has only the in-frame clones, and not every one. Counted here are fewer than 250,000 clones, over 80% occurring once; the ten biggest clones make up roughly 0.7%. The sequenced sample was PBMCs. These receptors originate from a boy between 2 and 10 years old in good health and CMV-seronegative.

V usage is TRBV7-9 and J usage is TRBJ2-3; D possibly corresponds to TRBD2 (5 bases). CDR1 SEHNR and CDR2 FQNEAQ come from the germline V gene (reference sequence). The CDR3 totals 14 residues. Trimming pared 6 bases from V and 3 bases from J, leaving 13 bases between. The CDR3 nucleotides are TGTGCCAGCAGTCTCCCCGGGGAAACAGATACGCAGTATTTT. Translated: CASSLPGETDTQYF.

This chain connects TRBV7-6 to TRBJ1-3, with 11 nucleotides matching TRBD1. Germline V gene data show CDR1 as SGHVS and CDR2 as FNYEAQ. The CDR3 is 16 residues long. The V segment lost 8 bases and the J segment 1 base; nucleotides outside the gene matches: 7. As DNA, the CDR3 is TGTGCCAGCCGTGGGGGACAGGGGGTATCTGGAAACACCATATATTTT. Translation: CASRGGQGVSGNTIYF.

V usage is TRBV30 and J usage is TRBJ2-1; TRBD1 is a possible D gene (7 bases). This CDR3 has 13 amino acids. Trimming removed 5 bases from V and 4 bases from J, with 12 bases in between. Germline V gene data show CDR1 as GTSNPN and CDR2 as SVGIG (reference sequence). CDR3 in DNA: TGTGCCTGGGCGGGACAGCGATACAATGAGCAGTTCTTC. Protein sequence: CAWAGQRYNEQFF.

Of note for this clone: Germline and junction disagree at one end, which may indicate a read error. J is TRBJ1-3 and V is TRBV30; D might be TRBD1 (6 bases). This CDR3 spans 12 amino acids. Germline V gives CDR1 GTSNPN, CDR2 SVGIG (reference sequence). The CDR3 sequence: CACSRGGNTVYF. The CDR3 region has the DNA TGTGCCTGTTCGAGGGGGGGAAACACCGTATATTTT.

V gene TRBV27 combines with J gene TRBJ2-7; 8 bases agree with TRBD1. Trimming took 5 bases from V and 4 from J; bases not matched to a gene: 7. The CDR3 is made up of 14 amino acids. CDR1 and CDR2 (germline): MNHEY, SMNVEV (reference sequence). CDR3 nucleotides: TGTGCCAGCAGTCCGTTCGACAGGGGTTACGAGCAGTACTTC. Translating it yields CASSPFDRGYEQYF.

The rearrangement uses TRBV12-5 and TRBJ1-4; D might be TRBD1 (6 bases). Per germline, CDR1 LGHNT and CDR2 FRNRAP. The CDR3 loop spans 15 amino acids. Trimming removed 5 bases at V and 6 bases at J, with 16 bases between. Here the CDR3 DNA reads TGTGCTAGTGGTATATACAGGGTTAGCGATGAAAAACTGTTTTTT. Translating it yields CASGIYRVSDEKLFF.

The chain combines TRBV15 with TRBJ1-5; D gene unclear. Germline CDR1 reads LNHNV; CDR2 reads YYDKDF (reference sequence). The CDR3 runs 15 residues. Trimming cost V 1 base and J 1 base, with 8 bases left between them. The CDR3: CATSRGGQSNQPQHF. The CDR3 nucleotides are TGTGCCACCAGCAGAGGAGGGCAGAGCAATCAGCCCCAGCATTTT.

This clone was detected a few times. This chain uses TRBV4-1 with TRBJ1-5; D perhaps matches TRBD1 (6 bases). This CDR3 is 14 amino acids long. Germline CDR1 and CDR2: MGHRA and YSYEKL. Between the trimmed V and J ends, which lost 9 bases and 5 bases, there was a span of 17 bases. The CDR3 loop is CASNRGQGDQPQHF. CDR3 in DNA: TGCGCCAGTAATCGGGGACAAGGAGATCAGCCCCAGCATTTT.

The V gene is TRBV7-2, the J gene TRBJ2-7; 7 bases are shared with TRBD2. CDR3 length equals 16 residues. Germline CDR1 SGHTA, CDR2 FQGNSA. The V gene end was trimmed by 1 base and the J gene end by 2 bases; junction bases not matched to a gene: 8. In DNA, the CDR3 is TGTGCCAGCAGCTTAGGGGGTAGCGGGTCGGCCTACGAGCAGTACTTC. Encoded protein: CASSLGGSGSAYEQYF.

V is TRBV30 and J is TRBJ2-1; D uncertain. This CDR3 has 11 residues. Trimming stripped 0 bases from V and 8 bases from J, with 5 bases between. Per the germline V gene, CDR1 is GTSNPN and CDR2 is SVGIG (reference sequence). CDR3 DNA sequence: TGTGCCTGGAGTGTTTCCGATGAGCAGTTCTTC. It yields the protein CAWSVSDEQFF.

The chain has TRBV5-8 and TRBJ2-7; a weak D match, TRBD1 (5 bases). This CDR3 has 14 residues. CDR1 is SGHTS, CDR2 YDEGEE, per germline. The ends were cut back, 0 bases at V and 3 bases at J, with 10 bases in the middle. Here the CDR3 reads CASSLGRADYEQYF. The DNA for the CDR3 is TGTGCCAGCAGCTTGGGCAGGGCCGACTACGAGCAGTACTTC.

This chain connects TRBV6-1 to TRBJ1-1; 7 bases are shared with TRBD1. The germline CDR1 and CDR2 sequences are MNHNS and SASEGT. The CDR3 extends over 15 amino acids. V shed 5 bases, J shed 4 bases, and the junction held 10 bases outside the gene matches. CDR3 sequence: CASSLYSTGTTEAFF. The CDR3 DNA sequence: TGTGCCAGCAGTCTTTATTCGACAGGGACCACTGAAGCTTTCTTT.

The rearrangement joins TRBV12-5 to TRBJ2-1; 7 positions match TRBD2. V shed 7 bases and J 10 bases; nucleotides not matched to a gene: 13. The CDR3 has 14 residues. Germline lookup yields CDR1 LGHNT and CDR2 FRNRAP. The CDR3 DNA follows: TGTGCTAGTGCCCTTAGCGGGCCCCCGGGGGAGCAGTTCTTC. Amino acid sequence: CASALSGPPGEQFF.

This chain uses TRBV30 with TRBJ2-7, with 7 bases fitting TRBD2. Per the germline V gene, CDR1 is GTSNPN and CDR2 is SVGIG (reference sequence). V lost 2 bases to trimming and J lost 2 bases; unmatched junction nucleotides: 9. This CDR3 comprises 15 residues. The CDR3 protein is CAWSCGRETAYEQYF. The CDR3 region has the DNA TGTGCCTGGAGTTGTGGGAGGGAAACGGCCTACGAGCAGTACTTC.

The CDR3 loop is CASNLAGGPRNEQFF. Here the CDR3 DNA reads TGTGCCAGTAACCTAGCGGGAGGGCCGCGGAATGAGCAGTTCTTC. The chain couples TRBV19 to TRBJ2-1, with TRBD2 matching over 12 bases. Trimming at V came to 7 bases and at J to 7 bases, leaving 8 bases not matched to a gene. The germline gives CDR1 LNHDA, CDR2 SQIVND (reference sequence). The CDR3 extends over 15 amino acids.

The chain couples TRBV19 to TRBJ1-6; no clear D. The CDR3 is 14 residues long. Trimming took 4 bases from V and 7 from J, leaving 11 bases between them. Germline CDR1 reads LNHDA; CDR2 reads SQIVND (reference sequence). DNA of the CDR3: TGTGCCAGTAGTAACGTGGGAGTAAATTCACCCCTCCACTTT. As protein: CASSNVGVNSPLHF.

V usage is TRBV7-6 and J usage is TRBJ2-1, with D tentatively TRBD2 (6 bases). Trimming took 2 bases from V and 2 from J, leaving 10 bases between them. Germline V gene lookup returns CDR1 SGHVS and CDR2 FNYEAQ. The CDR3 runs 15 residues. CDR3 amino acids: CASSLSEGPYNEQFF. The DNA of the CDR3 is TGTGCCAGCAGCTTATCGGAGGGCCCCTACAATGAGCAGTTCTTC.

This chain links TRBV7-9 with TRBJ1-4; D ambiguous. The CDR3 has 16 residues. Trimming took 1 base from V and 4 from J, leaving 13 bases between them. The germline V gene encodes CDR1 SEHNR and CDR2 FQNEAQ (reference sequence). The CDR3 nucleotides read TGTGCCAGCAGCTTAGAGCCCGGAGGGTATAATGAAAAACTGTTTTTT. Translated: CASSLEPGGYNEKLFF.

This clone was seen only a few times. The V and J genes are TRBV5-5 and TRBJ1-1; tentative D call: TRBD1 (5 bases). The germline CDR1 and CDR2 sequences are SGHKS and YYEKEE (reference sequence). Trimming took 3 bases from V and 3 from J, leaving 12 bases between them. This CDR3 region has 14 residues. CDR3 coding DNA: TGTGCCAGCAGCTCTGGGGGGTTGGACACTGAAGCTTTCTTT. Translated: CASSSGGLDTEAFF.

The chain uses TRBV27 and TRBJ1-3; TRBD1 matches at 7 bases. V dropped 3 bases and J dropped 3; count of bases not matched to a gene: 5. The CDR3 extends over 15 amino acids. The germline gives CDR1 MNHEY, CDR2 SMNVEV (reference sequence). The CDR3 spells CASSFTGASGNTIYF. The CDR3 DNA sequence: TGTGCCAGCAGTTTCACAGGGGCTAGTGGAAACACCATATATTTT.

The V gene is TRBV7-9, the J gene TRBJ2-2; a weak D match, TRBD1 (5 bases). The CDR3 runs 16 residues. CDR1 and CDR2 from the germline V gene are SEHNR and FQNEAQ (reference sequence). With 3 bases removed from V and 1 base from J, the gap between germline ends came to 12 bases. The chain's CDR3 is CASSFIIGQNTGELFF. CDR3 DNA: TGTGCCAGCAGCTTCATTATCGGACAGAACACCGGGGAGCTGTTTTTT.

This sequence joins TRBV6-1 and TRBJ2-7; perhaps TRBD1 as D (5 bases). V was cut by 10 bases and J by 6 bases, with 19 bases left in between. Germline assignment: CDR1 MNHNS and CDR2 SASEGT. The CDR3 is made up of 13 amino acids. The CDR3 loop is CATQTDHLPEQYF. DNA for the CDR3: TGTGCCACCCAGACAGACCATCTGCCCGAGCAGTACTTC.

The rearrangement joins TRBV19 to TRBJ2-7; D is unclear. Germline-derived CDR1 and CDR2 are LNHDA and SQIVND (reference sequence). Trimming took 3 bases from V and 0 from J, leaving 12 bases between them. CDR3 length: 15 amino acids. The CDR3 DNA reads TGTGCCAGTAGTATCGGCCAACGCGGCTCCTACGAGCAGTACTTC. It codes for CASSIGQRGSYEQYF.

The chain employs TRBV7-9 and TRBJ2-5, with a weak D call TRBD2 (7 bases). This CDR3 comprises 16 residues. Germline CDR1 and CDR2: SEHNR and FQNEAQ (reference sequence). The V end was cut by 6 bases, the J end by 1 base, with 18 bases between. CDR3 residues: CASRLEGGGPQETQYF. CDR3 DNA: TGTGCCAGCAGGCTGGAGGGCGGGGGCCCCCAAGAGACCCAGTACTTC.

V gene TRBV6-6 combines with J gene TRBJ2-1; TRBD1 aligns across 12 bases. The junction had 6 bases not matched to a gene; V was cut back by 6 bases and J by 9 bases. In germline, CDR1 is MNHNY, CDR2 SVGAGI (reference sequence). This CDR3 has 14 amino acids. CDR3 protein: CASSPGTGGTEQFF. The CDR3 DNA reads as TGTGCCAGCAGCCCCGGGACAGGGGGCACTGAGCAGTTCTTC.

The chain is built from TRBV6-4 and TRBJ2-1; 14 positions agree with TRBD2. The V gene end was trimmed by 9 bases and the J gene end by 2 bases; junction bases not matched to a gene: 3. Germline values: CDR1 MRHNA, CDR2 SNTAGT. The CDR3 runs 15 residues. The DNA of the CDR3 is TGTGCCAGGGGGGGACTAGCGGGGGCCTACAATGAGCAGTTCTTC. The encoded protein is CARGGLAGAYNEQFF.

This clone was detected once. V gene TRBV28 combines with J gene TRBJ1-1; D not resolved. The CDR3 contains 12 residues. Germline V gene lookup returns CDR1 MDHEN and CDR2 SYDVKM. Trimming removed 4 bases from V and 7 bases from J, with 10 bases in between. CDR3 DNA sequence: TGTGCCAGCAGTTCGTACACCGTTGAAGCTTTCTTT. This sequence encodes CASSSYTVEAFF.

The chain carries TRBV29-1 and TRBJ2-7; 8 bases fit TRBD1. V lost 7 bases and J lost 6; bases outside the gene matches: 8. Per the germline V gene, CDR1 is SQVTM and CDR2 is ANQGSEA. This CDR3 contains 12 residues. CDR3 sequence reads: CSARTGRGEQYF. The CDR3 DNA reads TGCAGCGCCCGGACAGGGCGAGGCGAGCAGTACTTC.

The chain carries TRBV27 and TRBJ2-3; D is ambiguous. V was shortened by 6 bases and J by 3 bases, with 4 bases between the two germline ends. CDR1 is MNHEY, CDR2 SMNVEV, per germline (reference sequence). The CDR3 runs to 11 residues. The CDR3 sequence: CASRTTDTQYF. The DNA of the CDR3 is TGTGCCAGCAGAACAACAGATACGCAGTATTTT.

J is TRBJ1-1 and V is TRBV5-1, with 7 bases aligning to TRBD1. Looked up from germline, CDR1 is SGHRS and CDR2 is YFSETQ. This CDR3 region has 14 residues. Trimming took 0 bases from V and 5 from J; bases not matched to a gene: 4. This CDR3 reads CASSLGQGTTEAFF. The CDR3, as DNA: TGCGCCAGCAGCTTGGGACAGGGAACGACTGAAGCTTTCTTT. The variable domain in full, with the rest retrieved from reference TRBV5-1 and TRBJ1-1, is KAGVTQTPRYLIKTRGQQVTLSCSPISGHRSVSWYQQTPGQGLQFLFEYFSETQRNKGNFPGRFSGRQFSNSRSEMNVSTLELGDSALYLCASSLGQGTTEAFFGQGTRLTVV.

This chain connects TRBV6-1 to TRBJ2-1; 7 positions agree with TRBD2. CDR3 length: 13 amino acids. CDR1 is MNHNS and CDR2 is SASEGT in the germline V gene. V gave up 10 bases and J gave up 8 bases; unmatched junction bases: 11. The CDR3 here is CAIQSLARDEQFF. CDR3 DNA sequence: TGTGCCATCCAATCACTAGCGCGGGATGAGCAGTTCTTC.